The rows below give T cell receptor beta chains drawn from one sample of a study of low-dose radiotherapy and immunotherapy resistance in tumors. TCRdb analysed the reads with MiXCR anew, one entry per CDR3 protein. The table has around 69,000 distinct CDR3 sequences, around a third seen once. The sample here was PBMCs, taken before treatment. The origin of the receptors is a female donor with ovarian cancer. CDR3s include the opening cysteine and the closing phenylalanine or tryptophan. A D gene is named only where the DNA matches it firmly. Size values are once, few and many counts, or a class for expanded clones, and some rows have none.

TRBD2,few,TRBJ2-1,17,TRBV9,TGTGCCAGCAGCGTCGGCACTAGCGGGAGTACGTACAATGAGCAGTTCTTC,CASSVGTSGSTYNEQFF
TRBD2,many,TRBJ2-2,16,TRBV6-2/TRBV6-3,TGTGCCAGCAGTTACACTAGCGGGAGGAACACCGGGGAGCTGTTTTTT,CASSYTSGRNTGELFF
.,.,TRBJ1-1,15,TRBV5-6,TGTGCCAGCAGCGGGCAACAGGGTAGGAACACTGAAGCTTTCTTT,CASSGQQGRNTEAFF
TRBD2,many,TRBJ2-1,16,TRBV19,TGTGCCAGTAGTACGCCCTCGGGGGTAGCGGGTAATGAGCAGTTCTTC,CASSTPSGVAGNEQFF
TRBD2,many,TRBJ2-2,21,TRBV24-1,TGTGCCACCAGTGATCCCTCCCCGAGGGTAGCGGGAGACTCAAACACCGGGGAGCTGTTTTTT,CATSDPSPRVAGDSNTGELFF
.,few,TRBJ2-6,15,TRBV29-1,TGCAGCGTTCAGACGGCGAGCTCTGGGGCCAACGTCCTGACTTTC,CSVQTASSGANVLTF
TRBD1,.,TRBJ2-2,18,TRBV5-1,TGCGCCAGCAGCTCTTCCCCCAATGACAGGGGGCTAACCGGGGAGCTGTTTTTT,CASSSSPNDRGLTGELFF
.,many,TRBJ1-1,16,TRBV5-8,TGTGCCAGCAGCTTGGTTGTGGGGCCCACGAACACTGAAGCTTTCTTT,CASSLVVGPTNTEAFF
.,many,TRBJ1-1,13,TRBV11-2,TGTGCCAGCAGCCTAGGACAGATCACTGAAGCTTTCTTT,CASSLGQITEAFF
TRBD2,many,TRBJ2-5,15,TRBV19,TGTGCCAGTAGCCCGAACGCACTAGCGGAAGAGACCCAGTACTTC,CASSPNALAEETQYF
TRBD1,many,TRBJ2-7,14,TRBV28,TGTGCCAGCAGGCGGACAGGGGGCTCGCGGGAGCAGTACTTC,CASRRTGGSREQYF
.,many,TRBJ2-5,13,TRBV28,TGTGCCAGCAGGGTTACTAGAGGGGAGACCCAGTACTTC,CASRVTRGETQYF
TRBD1,few,TRBJ2-2,15,TRBV11-3,TGTGCCAGCAGTTCGACAGGGCTGAACACCGGGGAGCTGTTTTTT,CASSSTGLNTGELFF
TRBD2,many,TRBJ2-7,16,TRBV7-2,TGTGCCAGCAGCTTAGGGGCGACTAGCGGAGGGTACGAGCAGTACTTC,CASSLGATSGGYEQYF
TRBD2,many,TRBJ2-2,17,TRBV6-2/TRBV6-3,TGTGCCAGCAGCCTCCGGAGTTCGCGGGAGGCCACCGGGGAGCTGTTTTTT,CASSLRSSREATGELFF
.,once,TRBJ1-5,15,TRBV2,TGTGCCAGCAGGGGGTCGCGGGGGAGCAATCAGCCCCAGCATTTT,CASRGSRGSNQPQHF
TRBD1,.,TRBJ1-5,18,TRBV7-2,TGTGCCAGCAGCTTAGAGCATAGCTGGGACAGACCCAATCAGCCCCAGCATTTT,CASSLEHSWDRPNQPQHF
TRBD1,.,TRBJ2-2,14,TRBV2,TGTGCCAGCACGGGACAGGGAATCCCCGGGGAGCTGTTTTTT,CASTGQGIPGELFF
.,.,TRBJ1-1,13,TRBV28,TGTGCCAGCAGTTTACCACAGGACACTGAAGCTTTCTTT,CASSLPQDTEAFF
.,many,TRBJ2-7,16,TRBV7-2,TGTGCCAGCAGCTTACGTTCCGCCTCGGTAGCCTACGAGCAGTACTTC,CASSLRSASVAYEQYF
.,many,TRBJ1-5,13,TRBV23-1,TGCGCCAGCAGTCGCTACAGGGATCAGCCCCAGCATTTT,CASSRYRDQPQHF
.,.,TRBJ1-1,10,TRBV25-1,TGTGCCAGCAGTTACACTGAAGCTTTCTTT,CASSYTEAFF
.,many,TRBJ2-3,13,TRBV20-1,TGCAGTGCTAGACTATCCGGGCCAGATACGCAGTATTTT,CSARLSGPDTQYF
.,.,TRBJ2-2,15,TRBV5-6,TGTGCCAGCAGCCGTCCCGACAGGAACACCGGGGAGCTGTTTTTT,CASSRPDRNTGELFF
.,many,TRBJ1-2,12,TRBV5-1,TGCGCCAGCAGCTTGGATGGACTTGGCTACACCTTC,CASSLDGLGYTF
TRBD1,many,TRBJ1-1,13,TRBV6-2/TRBV6-3,TGTGCCAGCAGGGGACAGGTGAACACTGAAGCTTTCTTT,CASRGQVNTEAFF
TRBD1,many,TRBJ2-1,15,TRBV18,TGTGCCAGCTCACCGGGGACAGGGGATGACAATGAGCAGTTCTTC,CASSPGTGDDNEQFF
.,many,TRBJ2-7,17,TRBV14,TGTGCCAGCAGCCAAGATAGGGGGAGTCTACCTGACTACGAGCAGTACTTC,CASSQDRGSLPDYEQYF
.,many,TRBJ2-5,15,TRBV15,TGTGCCACCAGCAGAGATAAGTTAAGTCAAGAGACCCAGTACTTC,CATSRDKLSQETQYF
.,.,TRBJ1-1,14,TRBV12-3/TRBV12-4,TGTGCCAGCAGTTTAGCGGGGGCGTACACTGAAGCTTTCTTT,CASSLAGAYTEAFF
.,many,TRBJ1-1,12,TRBV20-1,TGCAGTGCTGGTTACGGGGACACTGAAGCTTTCTTT,CSAGYGDTEAFF
TRBD1,.,TRBJ1-1,15,TRBV5-6,TGTGCCAGCAGCTTGGTGGACAGGTATAACACTGAAGCTTTCTTT,CASSLVDRYNTEAFF
TRBD1,many,TRBJ2-7,14,TRBV5-1,TGCGCCAGCAGCTTGGGGACAGGGATCTACGAGCAGTACTTC,CASSLGTGIYEQYF